The T cell receptor (beta chain) described here comes from a study of OX40 agonist ivuxolimab in advanced cancers. Study-level background: An anti-OX40 (CD134) antibody with agonistic activity, ivuxolimab, was administered to patients.

The protocol was immunoSEQ multiplex PCR, while the TCRdb copy is restricted to in-frame clones and leaves out a portion. The data contain 31,000 or so clones, 75% to 95% of them seen just once; the ten biggest clones take up more than 4.5%. The receptor comes from an adult with an advanced solid tumor such as melanoma, head and neck, liver or kidney cancer. Sequenced material: CD4+ or CD8+ T cells sorted from blood, taken in a trial of the OX40 agonist ivuxolimab.

This CDR3 is CASSVDLSGANVLTF. The CDR3, as DNA: TGTGCCAGCAGCGTAGACTTATCTGGGGCCAACGTCCTGACTTTC. The chain couples TRBV9 to TRBJ2-6; D is ambiguous. CDR1 SGDLS and CDR2 YYNGEE come from the germline V gene. This CDR3 contains 15 residues. The V end was cut by 0 bases, the J end by 1 base, with 5 bases between.